This TCR beta chain was recovered during a study of regulatory T cells in long-lasting Graves disease. At least ten counts were recorded for this clonotype. Building of the TCR beta libraries involved iRepertoire HTBI primers and Arm-PCR of CDR3 regions. TCRdb recomputed calls from the multiplex PCR reads with MiXCR, one row per CDR3 protein. The sample holds roughly 500,000 distinct CDR3 sequences, approximately 12% seen once. V lost 5 bases and J lost 9; bases outside the gene matches: 16. Germline CDR1 SGHRS, CDR2 YFSETQ. The CDR3 sequence is 17 residues long. Time point in this sample: newly diagnosed GD, antithyroid drugs for less than 3 months. Scientists built the TCR library using RNA that was extracted from PBMCs. These data were also reused for a study on T cells in Graves' hyperthyroidism and ophthalmopathy.

The chain combines TRBV5-1 with TRBJ2-1, with 11 positions matching TRBD2. The sample consisted of peripheral blood mononuclear cells (PBMCs), taken at new diagnosis, from a patient treated with antithyroid drugs. The clonotype was recovered from a woman in her 30s with Graves disease. The CDR3 reads CASRGYETSGRAGEQFF. The CDR3 DNA sequence: TGCGCCAGCAGGGGATATGAAACTAGCGGGAGAGCTGGTGAGCAGTTCTTC.